One TCR beta chain is described in this entry. This clonotype appeared a few times. Its antigen is unknown. No much larger clonotype is one base removed from it; base qualities were not supplied. V sheds 0 bases and J sheds 8 bases, leaving 10 bases between their ends. For CDR1 and CDR2, the germline V gene (reference sequence) lists GTSNPN and SVGIG. The cysteine opens and the phenylalanine closes a CDR3 of 12 amino acids. The only DNA kept is the CDR3, 36 bases in frame from the first base. This sample is drawn from a study of glioma-infiltrating T cells (dated by TCRdb to the mid-2010s). Broadly, across the study: TCR alpha- and beta-chain repertoires were sequenced from glioma tissue, non-neoplastic brain tissue and matched peripheral blood mononuclear cells. To measure how far tissue and blood T-cell populations diverged, each tissue-infiltrating repertoire was compared against the peripheral blood repertoire of the same patient. The paired cohort was made up of three low-grade glioma patients, under ten primary glioblastoma patients and three non-glioma patients who contributed non-neoplastic brain tissue.

TCR alpha and beta CDR3 regions were amplified with the iRepertoire nested amplicon-rescue multiplex PCR (arm-PCR) platform from RNA. The input for one-step reverse transcription and amplification was roughly 85-400 ng of either tissue mRNA or PBMC total RNA. Following bead purification, Illumina adapters were added by a secondary multiplex PCR, and the libraries were gel-purified between 200 and 400 bp. Libraries carried internal 6-nucleotide barcodes used for demultiplexing. The libraries were sequenced on an Illumina MiSeq using 2x220 or 2x250 nucleotide paired-end reads. Per the original workflow: FLASH 1.2.11 was used to merge paired reads, and BWA-MEM then aligned the reads to the GRCh37 human genome before TRA and TRB reads were extracted. An IMGT-derived reference of cassette sequences and CDR3 motifs, with pseudogenes included, was used for V and J assignment. Reads were translated in three frames, and productive CDR3s were defined as those with a C...FGXG motif and no stop codons. Unique combinations of V-J cassette pair and CDR3 amino acid sequence were defined as clonotypes. Reads were filtered by Hamming distance, with the threshold set by the sequence error rate of each sample in mapped regions. TCRdb reran the public reads through fastp at Q25 and MiXCR, keeping productive beta chains. A single entry per CDR3 protein holds the most common genes and DNA from its merged rows. In this record, the V and J calls reflect TCRdb's handling and not the investigators' own analysis. The sample table shows roughly 190,000 distinct CDR3 sequences, and over 25% are seen once. The ten top clones hold about 19% of the sample.

Results the study describes overall, beyond this receptor: VJ-independent divergence between tissue and blood was found to be below expectation in non-neoplastic patients but above expectation in all gliomas, particularly low-grade gliomas. The group comparisons were based on small numbers of patients: three non-neoplastic, three low-grade glioma and roughly eight glioblastoma patients. Tissue and blood shared very few CDR3 sequences, a result attributed to high CDR3 diversity and limited sampling.

Sequencing was done on a sample of glioma tissue, nonneoplastic brain tissue, or PBMCs (not recorded which). This sequence originates from a human donor with low-grade glioma or glioblastoma, undergoing nonglioma brain surgery, or in good health (not recorded which). The chain is assembled from TRBV30 and TRBJ1-2, with the D gene uncertain. The DNA sequence follows: TGTGCCTGGAGTGTAACTCGGGGAGGCTACACCTTC. Translated, it reads CAWSVTRGGYTF. The CDR3, completed at both ends by the reference TRBV30 and TRBJ1-2 genes, gives the full variable domain SQTIHQWPATLVQPVGSPLSLECTVEGTSNPNLYWYRQAAGRGLQLLFYSVGIGQISSEVPQNLSASRPQDRQFILSSKKLLLSDSGFYLCAWSVTRGGYTFGSGTRLTVV.